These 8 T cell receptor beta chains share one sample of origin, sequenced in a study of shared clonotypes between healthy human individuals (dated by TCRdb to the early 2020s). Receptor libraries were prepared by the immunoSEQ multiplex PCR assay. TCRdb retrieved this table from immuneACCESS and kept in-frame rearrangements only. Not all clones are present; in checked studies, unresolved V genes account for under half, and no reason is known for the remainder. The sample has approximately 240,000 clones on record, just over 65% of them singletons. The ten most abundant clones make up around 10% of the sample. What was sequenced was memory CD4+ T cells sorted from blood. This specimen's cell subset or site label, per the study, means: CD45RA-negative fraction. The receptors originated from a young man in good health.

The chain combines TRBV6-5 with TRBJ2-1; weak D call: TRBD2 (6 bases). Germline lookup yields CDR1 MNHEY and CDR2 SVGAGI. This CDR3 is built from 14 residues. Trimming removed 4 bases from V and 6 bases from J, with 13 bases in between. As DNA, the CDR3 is TGTGCCAGCAGTTTGGAGGGAAGGGGCAATGAGCAGTTCTTC. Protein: CASSLEGRGNEQFF.

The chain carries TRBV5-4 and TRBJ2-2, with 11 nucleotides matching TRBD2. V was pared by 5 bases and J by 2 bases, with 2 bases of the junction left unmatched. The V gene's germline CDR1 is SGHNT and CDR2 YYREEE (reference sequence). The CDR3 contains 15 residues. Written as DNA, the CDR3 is TGTGCCAGCAGTGGGACTAGCGGAAACACCGGGGAGCTGTTTTTT. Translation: CASSGTSGNTGELFF.

For the CDR3, the DNA is TGTGCCAGCAGGGAGGTAAACAATGAGCAGTTCTTC. It encodes CASREVNNEQFF. The chain recombines TRBV11-2 with TRBJ2-1; TRBD2 might be the D (5 bases). The CDR3 extends over 12 amino acids. Trimming took 6 bases from V and 5 from J, leaving 8 bases between them. The germline gives CDR1 SGHAT, CDR2 FQNNGV.

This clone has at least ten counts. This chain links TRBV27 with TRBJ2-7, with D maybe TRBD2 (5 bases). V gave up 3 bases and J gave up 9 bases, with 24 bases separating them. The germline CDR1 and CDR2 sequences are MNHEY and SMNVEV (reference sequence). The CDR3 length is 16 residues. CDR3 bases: TGTGCCAGCAGTTTCCTCCGGCTAGGACTGGCGTATGCGCAGTACTTC. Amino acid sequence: CASSFLRLGLAYAQYF.

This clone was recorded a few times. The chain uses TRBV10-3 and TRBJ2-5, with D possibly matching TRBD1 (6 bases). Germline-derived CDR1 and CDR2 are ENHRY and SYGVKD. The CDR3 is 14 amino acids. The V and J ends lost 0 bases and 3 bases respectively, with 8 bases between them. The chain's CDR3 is CAISESGGEETQYF. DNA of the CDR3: TGTGCCATCAGTGAGTCAGGGGGAGAAGAGACCCAGTACTTC.

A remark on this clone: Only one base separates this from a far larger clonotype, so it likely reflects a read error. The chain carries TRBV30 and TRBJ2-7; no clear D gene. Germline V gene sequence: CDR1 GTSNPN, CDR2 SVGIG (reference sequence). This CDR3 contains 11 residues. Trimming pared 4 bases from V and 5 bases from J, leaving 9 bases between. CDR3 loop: CAWIGRDEQYF. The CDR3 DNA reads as TGTGCCTGGATAGGACGGGACGAGCAGTACTTC.

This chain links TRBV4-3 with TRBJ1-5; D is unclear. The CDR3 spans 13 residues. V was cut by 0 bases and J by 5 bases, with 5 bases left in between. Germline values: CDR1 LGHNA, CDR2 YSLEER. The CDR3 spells CASSQDGDQPQHF. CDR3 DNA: TGCGCCAGCAGCCAAGACGGGGATCAGCCCCAGCATTTT.

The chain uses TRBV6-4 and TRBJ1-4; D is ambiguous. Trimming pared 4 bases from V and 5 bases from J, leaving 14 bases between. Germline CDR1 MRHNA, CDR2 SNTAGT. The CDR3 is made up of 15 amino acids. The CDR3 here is CASSVVYGKNEKLFF. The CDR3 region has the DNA TGTGCCAGCAGTGTGGTATACGGGAAGAATGAAAAACTGTTTTTT.